The following is a T cell receptor (beta chain) sequence with its context. These data come from a study of patients and donors after allogeneic stem cell transplantation. From the RT-PCR reads, TCRdb called clonotypes with MiXCR, one entry per CDR3 protein. Altogether approximately 98,000 distinct CDR3 sequences are present, roughly 35% being singletons, with the ten largest covering around 25%. The germline V gene encodes CDR1 SGHTA and CDR2 FQGNSA. V lost 1 base to trimming and J lost 8 bases, with 8 bases between them. This CDR3 region has 12 residues. The sample taken for sequencing was blood, either unsorted or a sorted T cell fraction (not recorded which). This TCR was sampled from a human donor who was either an allogeneic HSCT recipient or a stem cell or donor lymphocyte infusion donor (not recorded which). It is not recorded whose cells these are; they may come from a transplant donor. The chain has TRBV7-2 and TRBJ1-2; D remains unclear. The CDR3 reads CASSLVAGGYTF. The CDR3 nucleotides are TGTGCCAGCAGCTTAGTTGCGGGAGGCTACACCTTC. Complete variable domain (other parts from reference TRBV7-2 and TRBJ1-2): GAGVSQSPSNKVTEKGKDVELRCDPISGHTALYWYRQSLGQGLEFLIYFQGNSAPDKSGLPSDRFSAERTGGSVSTLTIQRTQQEDSAVYLCASSLVAGGYTFGSGTRLTVV.